The 32 T cell receptor beta chains presented below share a single source sample, sequenced in a study of CD8+CD57+ T cells in acquired aplastic anemia. The template used for profiling TCR beta VDJ and CDR3 was genomic DNA. TCRdb reanalysed the reads using MiXCR and keeps one entry per CDR3 protein. The sample consists of about 210,000 distinct CDR3 sequences, around 63% of them appearing once. Sequencing input: sorted CD4+, CD8+, or CD8+CD57+ T cells (not recorded which) from PBMCs. These receptors all stem from a human donor in good health.

This clonotype was seen many times. The rearrangement links TRBV12-3 or TRBV12-4 to TRBJ1-3, with D unresolved. The ends were cut back, 6 bases at V and 0 bases at J, with 12 bases in the middle. This CDR3 contains 15 residues. This CDR3 is CASSPTLISGNTIYF. CDR3 nucleotide sequence: TGTGCCAGCAGCCCAACCCTGATCTCTGGAAACACCATATATTTT.

In its sample, this clonotype was seen once. The V and J genes are TRBV20-1 and TRBJ2-2, with 13 bases that match TRBD2. The CDR3 extends over 12 amino acids. Germline V gene sequence: CDR1 DFQATT, CDR2 SNEGSKA (reference sequence). Trimming at V came to 3 bases and at J to 15 bases, leaving 4 bases not matched to a gene. CDR3 DNA sequence: TGCAGTGCTAGCCTACTAGCGGGGGGGTTGTTTTTT. Translation: CSASLLAGGLFF.

The chain recombines TRBV5-1 with TRBJ2-6; no definite D call. Per germline, CDR1 SGHRS and CDR2 YFSETQ. V lost 6 bases to trimming and J lost 4 bases, with 17 bases between them. The CDR3 spans 16 residues. Here the CDR3 DNA reads TGCGCCAGCAATCTGGGCCTCCCGGACGGGGCCAACGTCCTGACTTTC. This gives the protein CASNLGLPDGANVLTF.

The gene calls are TRBV5-1 and TRBJ1-6; D ambiguous. There are 13 residues in the CDR3. Per the germline V gene, CDR1 is SGHRS and CDR2 is YFSETQ. Trimming took off 1 base at V and 7 bases at J, with 6 bases between the two ends. In DNA form, the CDR3 reads TGCGCCAGCAGCTTGATGGGCAATTCACCCCTCCACTTT. Translated: CASSLMGNSPLHF.

This chain links TRBV20-1 with TRBJ2-7; a possible D gene is TRBD2 (6 bases). The CDR3 length is 13 residues. Germline CDR1 DFQATT, CDR2 SNEGSKA (reference sequence). Trimming shortened V by 7 bases and J by 0 bases, and 13 bases separated the two germline ends. The CDR3 sequence is CSVPGRGSYEQYF. In DNA form, the CDR3 reads TGCAGTGTTCCAGGGCGGGGCTCCTACGAGCAGTACTTC.

This clonotype was observed many times. A much bigger clone sits one base away, suggesting this may be a read error. V and J are TRBV29-1 and TRBJ1-1; 9 positions match TRBD1. This CDR3 region has 14 residues. CDR1 SQVTM and CDR2 ANQGSEA come from the germline V gene. The CDR3 nucleotides are TGCGGCGTTCCTGCGGGACAGGGGAACACTGAAGCTTTCTTT. Amino acid sequence: CGVPAGQGNTEAFF.

This chain joins TRBV7-2 and TRBJ2-5; 10 bases are shared with TRBD2. This CDR3 is 17 amino acids long. J lost 3 bases, V lost 5 bases, and 12 bases had no gene match. Germline V gene sequence: CDR1 SGHTA, CDR2 FQGNSA. Here the CDR3 DNA reads TGTGCCAGCAGCCCCTTCTCTAGCGGGAGTGTTAAAGAGACCCAGTACTTC. This codes for CASSPFSSGSVKETQYF.

The chain employs TRBV10-3 and TRBJ2-3; 9 bases are shared with TRBD2. With 5 bases clipped from V and 0 bases from J, the junction kept 3 bases outside the gene matches. CDR1 is ENHRY, CDR2 SYGVKD, per germline. The CDR3 runs 15 residues. The CDR3 sequence is CAISRGLASTDTQYF. The CDR3 region has the DNA TGTGCCATCAGTAGGGGACTAGCTAGCACAGATACGCAGTATTTT.

The rearrangement links TRBV15 to TRBJ2-7; D is unresolved. Trimming stripped 1 base from V and 4 bases from J, with 11 bases between. The CDR3 length is 14 residues. Germline CDR1 reads LNHNV; CDR2 reads YYDKDF (reference sequence). In DNA, the CDR3 is TGTGCCACCAGCAGAGTTGACGCAGGATACGAGCAGTACTTC. This codes for CATSRVDAGYEQYF.

This clonotype has only a few counts. The chain recombines TRBV6-2 or TRBV6-3 with TRBJ2-1, with 7 bases aligning to TRBD2. Per germline, CDR1 MNHEY and CDR2 SVGEGT. Germline trimming cut 3 bases from V and 7 bases from J; bases unmatched to any gene: 12. This CDR3 contains 16 residues. CDR3 nucleotides: TGTGCCAGCAGTTATCACACGGGAGGCGGCGGAAATGAGCAGTTCTTC. Its translation is CASSYHTGGGGNEQFF.

This clonotype was detected only once. This rearrangement joins TRBV10-3 to TRBJ2-1; unclear D gene. This CDR3 comprises 15 residues. V lost 4 bases to trimming and J lost 0 bases, with 10 bases between them. Germline values: CDR1 ENHRY, CDR2 SYGVKD. The CDR3 DNA reads TGTGCCATCAGTGTGGACCTTAGCTCCTACAATGAGCAGTTCTTC. Its protein product is CAISVDLSSYNEQFF.

This clonotype came up a few times. The chain joins TRBV29-1 to TRBJ2-7, with D possibly being TRBD1 (6 bases). Germline CDR1 reads SQVTM; CDR2 reads ANQGSEA. This CDR3 contains 16 residues. Between the trimmed V and J ends, which lost 3 bases and 3 bases, there was a span of 21 bases. The CDR3 DNA reads TGCAGCGTTGACGGGGCGTTAAGAGGACAGATCTACGAGCAGTACTTC. Protein product: CSVDGALRGQIYEQYF.

The V call is TRBV4-1, the J call TRBJ1-6; 7 bases match TRBD1. V lost 2 bases, J lost 6 bases, and 4 bases stayed unmatched. CDR3 length equals 15 residues. The germline V gene encodes CDR1 MGHRA and CDR2 YSYEKL. The CDR3 DNA sequence: TGCGCCAGCAGCCAACAACAGGGGACTAATTCACCCCTCCACTTT. This gives the protein CASSQQQGTNSPLHF.

At least ten counts were recorded for this clonotype. The chain links TRBV11-2 to TRBJ2-1; 7 nucleotides match TRBD2. The CDR3 consists of 16 residues. V was clipped by 0 bases and J by 7 bases; unmatched bases: 9. Germline V lookup: CDR1 SGHAT, CDR2 FQNNGV. The CDR3 nucleotides are TGTGCCAGCAGCTTAGACGGGAGGATCAAAGTTAATGAGCAGTTCTTC. Its protein product is CASSLDGRIKVNEQFF.

This clonotype was counted at least ten times. The chain is built from TRBV6-2 or TRBV6-3 and TRBJ2-7, with 9 bases fitting TRBD1. V lost 7 bases, J lost 0 bases, and 25 bases stayed unmatched. Germline CDR1 reads MNHEY; CDR2 reads SVGEGT. The CDR3 is made up of 21 amino acids. In nucleotides, the CDR3 is TGTGCCAGCAAAACGGGACACTCGGGGAATCAGGACAGGGGAAGCTCCTACGAGCAGTACTTC. Translation: CASKTGHSGNQDRGSSYEQYF.

V is TRBV7-9 and J is TRBJ2-3; the D gene could be TRBD1 or TRBD2 (5 bases each). CDR1 and CDR2 from the germline V gene are SEHNR and FQNEAQ (reference sequence). CDR3 length equals 16 residues. Trimming removed 5 bases from V and 1 base from J, with 16 bases in between. In DNA form, the CDR3 reads TGTGCCAGCAGCGTCGTGAGGGGTAGGGGCACAGATACGCAGTATTTT. Its translation is CASSVVRGRGTDTQYF. Using reference TRBV7-9 and TRBJ2-3 for the parts outside the CDR3, the full variable domain is DTGVSQNPRHKITKRGQNVTFRCDPISEHNRLYWYRQTLGQGPEFLTYFQNEAQLEKSRLLSDRFSAERPKGSFSTLEIQRTEQGDSAMYLCASSVVRGRGTDTQYFGPGTRLTVL.

The chain carries TRBV7-2 and TRBJ2-2, with a tentative D call TRBD2 (6 bases). Trimming stripped 2 bases from V and 0 bases from J, with 10 bases between. Germline V lookup: CDR1 SGHTA, CDR2 FQGNSA. The CDR3 length is 16 residues. CDR3 nucleotides: TGTGCCAGCAGCTTACAGGCGGGGACGAACACCGGGGAGCTGTTTTTT. Protein sequence: CASSLQAGTNTGELFF.

This rearrangement joins TRBV2 to TRBJ1-6; D may be TRBD1 (5 bases). Germline V lookup: CDR1 SNHLY, CDR2 FYNNEI. This CDR3 is 15 amino acids long. Trimming stripped 1 base from V and 7 bases from J, with 11 bases between. This chain's CDR3 is CASSEGAQGNSPLHF. In nucleotides, the CDR3 is TGTGCCAGCAGTGAAGGGGCGCAGGGAAATTCACCCCTCCACTTT.

The chain joins TRBV9 to TRBJ2-2; TRBD2 agrees at 9 bases. V trimming: 0 bases; J trimming: 7 bases; junction bases outside the gene matches: 7. This CDR3 has 16 amino acids. Per the germline V gene, CDR1 is SGDLS and CDR2 is YYNGEE. CDR3 region: CASSVEGLALVGELFF. Written as DNA, the CDR3 is TGTGCCAGCAGCGTAGAAGGACTAGCGTTAGTCGGGGAGCTGTTTTTT.

The J gene is TRBJ1-1, the V gene TRBV20-1; 8 bases are a match to TRBD1. Per germline, CDR1 DFQATT and CDR2 SNEGSKA (reference sequence). The CDR3 consists of 12 residues. The V and J ends lost 5 bases and 7 bases, in that order; junction bases with no gene match: 6. CDR3 in amino acids: CSAQQGVGEAFF. The DNA of the CDR3 is TGCAGTGCTCAACAGGGGGTCGGTGAAGCTTTCTTT.

The chain recombines TRBV7-9 with TRBJ1-1; a weak D match, TRBD1 (5 bases). Trimming took off 5 bases at V and 0 bases at J, with 13 bases between the two ends. CDR3 length equals 15 residues. Germline CDR1 reads SEHNR; CDR2 reads FQNEAQ (reference sequence). CDR3 amino acids: CASSLEGTVNTEAFF. CDR3 bases: TGTGCCAGCAGCCTAGAAGGGACTGTGAACACTGAAGCTTTCTTT.

This rearrangement joins TRBV28 to TRBJ1-4; 10 nucleotides line up with TRBD1. This CDR3 contains 17 residues. The V and J ends lost 2 bases and 2 bases, in that order; junction bases with no gene match: 5. In germline, CDR1 is MDHEN, CDR2 SYDVKM. The CDR3, as DNA: TGTGCCAGCAGTTTAGCGACAGGGGGCTCGACTAATGAAAAACTGTTTTTT. Protein product: CASSLATGGSTNEKLFF. The full variable domain, with the rest looked up from reference TRBV28 and TRBJ1-4, is DVKVTQSSRYLVKRTGEKVFLECVQDMDHENMFWYRQDPGLGLRLIYFSYDVKMKEKGDIPEGYSVSREKKERFSLILESASTNQTSMYLCASSLATGGSTNEKLFFGSGTQLSVL.

This clonotype was counted a few times. V is TRBV10-3 and J is TRBJ1-6, with TRBD1 matching 10 bases. Germline V CDR1 and CDR2: ENHRY, SYGVKD. The CDR3 contains 14 residues. The V gene end was trimmed by 10 bases and the J gene end by 7 bases; junction bases not matched to a gene: 7. CDR3 sequence: CATRGDRGNSPLHF. CDR3 DNA: TGTGCCACGCGGGGGGACAGGGGAAATTCACCCCTCCACTTT.

The CDR3 DNA sequence: TGTGCCAGCAGCTCACCGGGGACAGCAGGTAGTGGCTACACCTTC. Translating it yields CASSSPGTAGSGYTF. The V and J genes are TRBV5-5 and TRBJ1-2; TRBD1 agrees at 7 bases. There are 15 residues in the CDR3. J lost 7 bases, V lost 3 bases, and 12 bases had no gene match. From germline, CDR1 is SGHKS and CDR2 YYEKEE (reference sequence).

The chain joins TRBV20-1 to TRBJ2-7; a weak D match, TRBD1 (6 bases). V was pared by 2 bases and J by 6 bases, with 11 bases between. CDR3 length: 12 amino acids. Germline V gene sequence: CDR1 DFQATT, CDR2 SNEGSKA (reference sequence). The CDR3 here is CSARSDSIEQYF. CDR3 DNA: TGCAGTGCTAGATCGGACAGTATCGAGCAGTACTTC.

This clonotype has only a few counts. This chain uses TRBV20-1 with TRBJ2-7; D is ambiguous. From germline, CDR1 is DFQATT and CDR2 SNEGSKA (reference sequence). The CDR3 length is 14 residues. V gave up 5 bases and J gave up 2 bases, with 16 bases separating them. CDR3 sequence (DNA): TGCAGTGCTGATAGCCCAGACGAGACCTACGAGCAGTACTTC. Translation: CSADSPDETYEQYF.

There are a few counts of this clonotype. CDR3 region: CASSISGIAYNSPLHF. The CDR3 DNA reads TGTGCCAGTAGTATTTCGGGGATCGCCTATAATTCACCCCTCCACTTT. The rearrangement uses TRBV19 and TRBJ1-6; D remains unclear. Germline CDR1 and CDR2: LNHDA and SQIVND (reference sequence). With 3 bases removed from V and 2 bases from J, the gap between germline ends came to 11 bases. The CDR3 is 16 amino acids.

The chain has TRBV7-6 and TRBJ2-1; 7 nucleotides match TRBD2. Germline lookup yields CDR1 SGHVS and CDR2 FNYEAQ. The CDR3 runs to 16 residues. V was clipped by 5 bases and J by 5 bases; unmatched bases: 12. The CDR3 loop is CASSLRGGGNNNEQFF. CDR3 bases: TGTGCCAGCAGCCTGCGGGGCGGGGGAAACAACAATGAGCAGTTCTTC.

For this clonotype: One end of the junction varies from germline; a read error may be responsible. J is TRBJ2-5 and V is TRBV7-7, with D possibly being TRBD2 (5 bases). CDR1 is SSHAT, CDR2 FNYEAQ, per germline (reference sequence). CDR3 length equals 14 residues. The chain's CDR3 is CASSLVRGSETQYF. CDR3 coding DNA: TGTGCTAGCAGCTTAGTTCGGGGTAGTGAGACCCAGTACTTC.

In this sample, this clonotype turned up once. This rearrangement joins TRBV9 to TRBJ2-3; TRBD2 aligns across 15 bases. The CDR3 has 14 amino acids. V gave up 4 bases and J gave up 9 bases; unmatched junction bases: 3. Germline CDR1 SGDLS, CDR2 YYNGEE. This CDR3 is CASSMGLAGGTQYF. The CDR3, as DNA: TGTGCCAGCAGCATGGGACTAGCGGGAGGAACGCAGTATTTT.

The chain carries TRBV7-9 and TRBJ2-1, with D unclear. The CDR3 covers 12 residues. CDR1 is SEHNR, CDR2 FQNEAQ, per germline (reference sequence). Trimming stripped 10 bases from V and 0 bases from J, with 7 bases between. CDR3 residues: CATSSSYNEQFF. The CDR3 region has the DNA TGTGCCACCTCAAGCTCCTACAATGAGCAGTTCTTC.

Worth noting for this clonotype: One end of the junction fails to match germline, which may point to a read error. The chain combines TRBV7-3 with TRBJ2-1; 9 positions agree with TRBD2. CDR3 length: 19 residues. Germline V gene lookup returns CDR1 SGHTA and CDR2 FQGTGA. The CDR3 DNA sequence: TGCGCCAGCAGCCATCCGAAAGGGGTAGCGGGAGTGAACGACAATGAGCAGTTCTTC. Its protein is CASSHPKGVAGVNDNEQFF.